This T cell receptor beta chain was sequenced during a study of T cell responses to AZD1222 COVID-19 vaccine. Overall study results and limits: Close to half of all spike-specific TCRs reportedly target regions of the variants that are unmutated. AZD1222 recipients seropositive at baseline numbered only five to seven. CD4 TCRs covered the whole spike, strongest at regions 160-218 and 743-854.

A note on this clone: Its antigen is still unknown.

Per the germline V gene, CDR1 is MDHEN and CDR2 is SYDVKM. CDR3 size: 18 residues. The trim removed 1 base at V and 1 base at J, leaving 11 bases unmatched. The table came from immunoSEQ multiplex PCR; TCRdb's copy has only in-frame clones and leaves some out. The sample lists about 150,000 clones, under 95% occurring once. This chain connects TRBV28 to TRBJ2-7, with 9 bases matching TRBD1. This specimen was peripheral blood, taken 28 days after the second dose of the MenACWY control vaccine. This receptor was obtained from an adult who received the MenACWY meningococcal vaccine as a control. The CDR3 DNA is TGTGCCAGCAGTTTATTGGGCGGCTCCGGGACAGGGTCCTACGAGCAGTACTTC. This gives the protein CASSLLGGSGTGSYEQYF. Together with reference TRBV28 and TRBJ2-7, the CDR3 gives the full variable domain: DVKVTQSSRYLVKRTGEKVFLECVQDMDHENMFWYRQDPGLGLRLIYFSYDVKMKEKGDIPEGYSVSREKKERFSLILESASTNQTSMYLCASSLLGGSGTGSYEQYFGPGTRLTVT.